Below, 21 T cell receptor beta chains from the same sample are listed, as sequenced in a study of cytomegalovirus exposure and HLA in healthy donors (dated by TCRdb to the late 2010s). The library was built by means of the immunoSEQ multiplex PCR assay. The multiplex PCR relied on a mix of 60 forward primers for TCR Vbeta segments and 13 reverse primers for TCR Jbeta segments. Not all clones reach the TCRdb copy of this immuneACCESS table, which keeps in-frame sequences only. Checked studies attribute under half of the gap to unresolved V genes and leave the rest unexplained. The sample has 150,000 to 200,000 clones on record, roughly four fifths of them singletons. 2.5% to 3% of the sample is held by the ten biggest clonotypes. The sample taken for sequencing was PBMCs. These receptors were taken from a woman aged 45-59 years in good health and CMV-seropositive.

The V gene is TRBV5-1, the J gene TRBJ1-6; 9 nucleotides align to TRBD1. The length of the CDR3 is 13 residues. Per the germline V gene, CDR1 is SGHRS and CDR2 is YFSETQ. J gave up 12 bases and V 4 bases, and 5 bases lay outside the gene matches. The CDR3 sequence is CASSLGQGRPLHF. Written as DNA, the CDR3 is TGCGCCAGCAGCCTCGGACAGGGGAGACCCCTCCACTTT.

The CDR3 reads CAIRTSGATSTYNEQFF. CDR3 nucleotides: TGTGCCATCAGGACGAGCGGGGCCACCTCGACGTACAATGAGCAGTTCTTC. This rearrangement joins TRBV10-3 to TRBJ2-1; TRBD2 agrees at 7 bases. V shed 6 bases, J shed 4 bases, and the junction held 15 bases outside the gene matches. The germline V gene has CDR1 ENHRY and CDR2 SYGVKD. This CDR3 spans 17 amino acids.

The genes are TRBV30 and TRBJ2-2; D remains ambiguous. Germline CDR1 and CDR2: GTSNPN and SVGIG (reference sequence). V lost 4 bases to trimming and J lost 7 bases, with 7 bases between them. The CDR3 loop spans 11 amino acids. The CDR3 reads CAWKSHGELFF. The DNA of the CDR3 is TGTGCCTGGAAATCCCACGGGGAGCTGTTTTTT.

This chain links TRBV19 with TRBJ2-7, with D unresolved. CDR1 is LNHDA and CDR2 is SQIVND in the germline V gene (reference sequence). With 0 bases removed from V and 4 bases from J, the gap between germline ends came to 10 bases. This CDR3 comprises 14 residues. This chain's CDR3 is CASSIERFGYEQYF. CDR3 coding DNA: TGTGCCAGTAGTATAGAGAGGTTCGGTTACGAGCAGTACTTC.

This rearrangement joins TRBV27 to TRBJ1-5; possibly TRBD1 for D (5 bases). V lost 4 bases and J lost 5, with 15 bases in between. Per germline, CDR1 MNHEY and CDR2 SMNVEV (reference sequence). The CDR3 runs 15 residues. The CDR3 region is CASSSAGTGDQPQHF. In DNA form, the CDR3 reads TGTGCCAGCAGTTCAGCCGGGACGGGGGATCAGCCCCAGCATTTT.

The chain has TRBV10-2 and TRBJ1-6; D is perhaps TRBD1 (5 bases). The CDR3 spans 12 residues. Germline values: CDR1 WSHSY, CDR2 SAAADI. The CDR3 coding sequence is TGCGCTTCTGGGGCGCGCAATTCACCCCTCCACTTT. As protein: CASGARNSPLHF.

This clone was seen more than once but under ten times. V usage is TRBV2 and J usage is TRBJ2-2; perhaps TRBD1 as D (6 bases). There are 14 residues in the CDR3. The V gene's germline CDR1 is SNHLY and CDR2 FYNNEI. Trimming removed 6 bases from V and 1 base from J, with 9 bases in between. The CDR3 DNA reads TGTGCCAGCAGCGGACAGATGAACACCGGGGAGCTGTTTTTT. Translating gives CASSGQMNTGELFF.

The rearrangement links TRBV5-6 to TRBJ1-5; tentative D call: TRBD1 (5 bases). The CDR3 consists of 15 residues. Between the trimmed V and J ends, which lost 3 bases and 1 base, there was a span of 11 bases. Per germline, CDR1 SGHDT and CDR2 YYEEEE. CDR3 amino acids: CASSWGAGSNQPQHF. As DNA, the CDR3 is TGTGCCAGCAGCTGGGGTGCAGGGAGCAATCAGCCCCAGCATTTT. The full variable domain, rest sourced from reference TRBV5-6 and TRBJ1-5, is DAGVTQSPTHLIKTRGQQVTLRCSPKSGHDTVSWYQQALGQGPQFIFQYYEEEERQRGNFPDRFSGHQFPNYSSELNVNALLLGDSALYLCASSWGAGSNQPQHFGDGTRLSIL.

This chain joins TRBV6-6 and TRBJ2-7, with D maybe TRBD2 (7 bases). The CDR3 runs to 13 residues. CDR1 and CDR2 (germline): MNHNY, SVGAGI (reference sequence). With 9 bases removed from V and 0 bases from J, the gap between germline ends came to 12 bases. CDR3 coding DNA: TGTGCCAGTAGGGGGGGGGCCTCCTACGAGCAGTACTTC. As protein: CASRGGASYEQYF.

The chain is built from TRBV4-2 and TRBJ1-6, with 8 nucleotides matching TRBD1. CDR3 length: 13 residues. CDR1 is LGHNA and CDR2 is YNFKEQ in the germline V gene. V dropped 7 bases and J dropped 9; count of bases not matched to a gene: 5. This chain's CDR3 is CASTTDRASPLHF. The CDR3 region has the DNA TGTGCCAGCACGACGGACAGGGCTTCACCCCTCCACTTT.

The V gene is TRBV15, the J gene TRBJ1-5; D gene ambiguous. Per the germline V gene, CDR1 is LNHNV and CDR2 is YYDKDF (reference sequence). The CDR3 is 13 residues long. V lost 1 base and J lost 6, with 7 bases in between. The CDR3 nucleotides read TGTGCCACCAGCAGAGGAGTTGGTCAGCCCCAGCATTTT. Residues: CATSRGVGQPQHF.

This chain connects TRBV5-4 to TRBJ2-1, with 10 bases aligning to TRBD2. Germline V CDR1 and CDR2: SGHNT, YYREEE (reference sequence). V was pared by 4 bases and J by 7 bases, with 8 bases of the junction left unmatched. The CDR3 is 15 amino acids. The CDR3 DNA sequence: TGTGCCAGCAGCGGTGGACTAGCGGATAATAATGAGCAGTTCTTC. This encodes CASSGGLADNNEQFF.

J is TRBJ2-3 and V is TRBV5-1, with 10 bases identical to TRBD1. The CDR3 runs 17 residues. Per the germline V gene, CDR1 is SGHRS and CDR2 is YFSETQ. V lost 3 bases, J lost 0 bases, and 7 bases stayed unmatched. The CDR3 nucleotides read TGCGCCAGCAGCTCCGGGACAGGGGCCTTAAGCACAGATACGCAGTATTTT. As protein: CASSSGTGALSTDTQYF.

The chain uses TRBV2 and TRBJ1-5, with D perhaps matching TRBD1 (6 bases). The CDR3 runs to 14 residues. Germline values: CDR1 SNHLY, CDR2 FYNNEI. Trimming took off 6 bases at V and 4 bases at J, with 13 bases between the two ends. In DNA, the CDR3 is TGTGCCAGCAGCGTCGGGGGGGCAAATCAGCCCCAGCATTTT. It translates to CASSVGGANQPQHF. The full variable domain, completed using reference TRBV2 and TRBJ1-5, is EPEVTQTPSHQVTQMGQEVILRCVPISNHLYFYWYRQILGQKVEFLVSFYNNEISEKSEIFDDQFSVERPDGSNFTLKIRSTKLEDSAMYFCASSVGGANQPQHFGDGTRLSIL.

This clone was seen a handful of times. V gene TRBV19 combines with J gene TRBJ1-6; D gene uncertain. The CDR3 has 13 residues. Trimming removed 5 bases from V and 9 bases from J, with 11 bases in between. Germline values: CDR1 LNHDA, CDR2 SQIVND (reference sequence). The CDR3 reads CASSPQESSPLHF. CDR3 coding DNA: TGTGCCAGTAGTCCGCAGGAATCTTCACCCCTCCACTTT.

The CDR3, as DNA: TGTGCCAGCAGCTCTAGACAGGGCTCTTACAATGAGCAGTTCTTC. It specifies CASSSRQGSYNEQFF. The chain is built from TRBV11-3 and TRBJ2-1, with TRBD1 matching over 7 bases. V trimming: 4 bases; J trimming: 4 bases; junction bases outside the gene matches: 7. Germline assignment: CDR1 SGHNT and CDR2 YENEEA. The CDR3 is made up of 15 amino acids.

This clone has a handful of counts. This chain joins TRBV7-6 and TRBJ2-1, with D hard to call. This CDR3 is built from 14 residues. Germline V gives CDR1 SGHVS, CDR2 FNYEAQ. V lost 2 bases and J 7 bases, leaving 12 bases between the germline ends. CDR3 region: CASSLKFEPNEQFF. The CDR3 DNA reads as TGTGCCAGCAGCTTAAAATTTGAGCCTAATGAGCAGTTCTTC.

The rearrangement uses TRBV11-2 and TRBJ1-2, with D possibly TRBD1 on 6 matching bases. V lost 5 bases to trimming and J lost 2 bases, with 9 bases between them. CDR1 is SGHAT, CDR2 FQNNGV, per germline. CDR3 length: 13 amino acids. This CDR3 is CASSIDRNYGYTF. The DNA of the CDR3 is TGTGCCAGCAGCATCGACAGGAACTATGGCTACACCTTC.

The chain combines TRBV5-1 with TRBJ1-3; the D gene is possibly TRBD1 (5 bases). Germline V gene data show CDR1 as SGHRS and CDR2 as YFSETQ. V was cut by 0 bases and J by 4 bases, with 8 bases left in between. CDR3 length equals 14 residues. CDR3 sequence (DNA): TGCGCCAGCAGCTTGGCCCCAGGGGGAAACACCATATATTTT. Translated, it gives CASSLAPGGNTIYF.

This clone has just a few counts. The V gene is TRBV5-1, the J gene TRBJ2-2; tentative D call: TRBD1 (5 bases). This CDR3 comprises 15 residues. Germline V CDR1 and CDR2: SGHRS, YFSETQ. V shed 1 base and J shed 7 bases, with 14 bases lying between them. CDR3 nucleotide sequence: TGCGCCAGCAGCTTGTGGGGCCGGAAAGGCGGGGAGCTGTTTTTT. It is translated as CASSLWGRKGGELFF. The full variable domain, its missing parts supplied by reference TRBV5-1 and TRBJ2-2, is KAGVTQTPRYLIKTRGQQVTLSCSPISGHRSVSWYQQTPGQGLQFLFEYFSETQRNKGNFPGRFSGRQFSNSRSEMNVSTLELGDSALYLCASSLWGRKGGELFFGEGSRLTVL.

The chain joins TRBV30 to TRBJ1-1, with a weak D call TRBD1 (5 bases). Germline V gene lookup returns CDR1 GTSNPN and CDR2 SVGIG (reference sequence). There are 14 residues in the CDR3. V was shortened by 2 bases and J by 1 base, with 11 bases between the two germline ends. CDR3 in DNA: TGTGCCTGGAGTACCATCAGGGAGAACACTGAAGCTTTCTTT. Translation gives CAWSTIRENTEAFF.